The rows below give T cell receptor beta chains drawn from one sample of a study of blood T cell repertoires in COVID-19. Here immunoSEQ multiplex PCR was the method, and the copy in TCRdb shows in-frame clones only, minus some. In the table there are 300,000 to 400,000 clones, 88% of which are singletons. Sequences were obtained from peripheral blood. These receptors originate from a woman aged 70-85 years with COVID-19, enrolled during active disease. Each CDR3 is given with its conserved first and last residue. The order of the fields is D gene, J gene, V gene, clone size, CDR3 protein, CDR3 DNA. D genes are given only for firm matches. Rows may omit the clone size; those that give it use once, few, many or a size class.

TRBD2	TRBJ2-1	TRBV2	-	CASSPLAGGGNEQFF	TGTGCCAGCAGTCCCTTGGCGGGGGGAGGAAATGAGCAGTTCTTC
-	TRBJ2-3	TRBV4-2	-	CASSQVLTDTQYF	TGTGCCAGCAGCCAAGTACTCACAGATACGCAGTATTTT
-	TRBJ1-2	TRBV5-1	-	CASSLDSPHYGYTF	TGCGCCAGCAGCTTGGACAGTCCCCACTATGGCTACACCTTC
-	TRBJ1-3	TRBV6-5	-	CASSNSGNTIYF	TGTGCCAGCAGCAACTCCGGAAACACCATATATTTT
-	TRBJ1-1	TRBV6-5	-	CASSYEGDNTEAFF	TGTGCCAGCAGTTACGAGGGGGACAACACTGAAGCTTTCTTT
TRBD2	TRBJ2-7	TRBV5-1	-	CASSSLAGGNYEQYF	TGCGCCAGCAGCTCCCTGGCGGGGGGCAACTACGAGCAGTACTTC
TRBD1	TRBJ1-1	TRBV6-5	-	CASSQTGVWTEAFF	TGTGCCAGCAGCCAGACAGGGGTATGGACTGAAGCTTTCTTT
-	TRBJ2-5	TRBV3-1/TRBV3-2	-	CASSSGVGETQYF	TGTGCCAGCAGCTCAGGGGTTGGGGAGACCCAGTACTTC
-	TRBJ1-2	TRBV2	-	CAREIEPNYGYTF	TGTGCCAGAGAGATAGAACCCAACTATGGCTACACCTTC
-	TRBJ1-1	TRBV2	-	CASSEAGRGNTEAFF	TGTGCCAGCAGTGAAGCAGGCAGGGGGAACACTGAAGCTTTCTTT
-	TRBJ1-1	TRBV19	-	CASHPGDTEAFF	TGTGCCAGCCACCCGGGGGACACTGAAGCTTTCTTT
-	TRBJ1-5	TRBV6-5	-	CASSYELNQPQHF	TGTGCCAGCAGTTACGAGCTCAATCAGCCCCAGCATTTT
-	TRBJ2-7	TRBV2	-	CASRQQPLREQYF	TGTGCCAGCAGACAGCAGCCTCTACGAGAGCAGTACTTC
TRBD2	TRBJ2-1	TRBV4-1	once	CASSHPRGGGLNNEQFF	TGCGCCAGCAGCCATCCTAGGGGCGGGGGGCTTAACAATGAGCAGTTCTTC
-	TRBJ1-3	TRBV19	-	CASSDAKRLASGNTIYF	TGTGCCAGTAGTGACGCTAAGCGATTAGCCTCTGGAAACACCATATATTTT
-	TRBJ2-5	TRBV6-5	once	CASRRTAQETQYF	TGTGCCAGCAGGAGGACAGCCCAAGAGACCCAGTACTTC
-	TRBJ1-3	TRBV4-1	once	CASSQEATGTGNTIYF	TGCGCCAGCAGCCAAGAAGCTACAGGGACCGGAAACACCATATATTTT
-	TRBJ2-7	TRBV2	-	CASSTGGARSEQYF	TGTGCCAGCAGTACTGGGGGGGCGCGATCCGAGCAGTACTTC
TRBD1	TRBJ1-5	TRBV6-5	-	CASTGHRDRGRPQHF	TGTGCCAGCACGGGACACCGGGACAGGGGGCGCCCCCAGCATTTT
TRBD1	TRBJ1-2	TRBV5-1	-	CASSSSGTGGSYGYTF	TGCGCCAGCAGCTCCTCCGGGACAGGGGGAAGTTATGGCTACACCTTC
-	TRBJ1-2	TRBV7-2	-	CASSLKRDNYGYTF	TGTGCCAGCAGCTTAAAGAGGGATAACTATGGCTACACCTTC
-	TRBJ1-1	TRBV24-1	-	CATRPEAEAFF	TGTGCCACCAGGCCGGAGGCTGAAGCTTTCTTT
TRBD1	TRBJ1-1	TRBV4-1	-	CASSHPTTGENTEAFF	TGCGCCAGCAGCCACCCTACGACAGGGGAGAACACTGAAGCTTTCTTT
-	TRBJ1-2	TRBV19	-	CASIETGLANYGYTF	TGTGCCAGTATCGAAACAGGTTTAGCTAACTATGGCTACACCTTC
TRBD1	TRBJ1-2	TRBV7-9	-	CASSLALARGLDGYTF	TGTGCCAGCAGCTTAGCGTTGGCCAGGGGGTTGGATGGCTACACCTTC
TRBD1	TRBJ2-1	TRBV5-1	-	CASSLLDRGQNEQFF	TGCGCCAGCAGCTTATTGGACAGGGGCCAAAATGAGCAGTTCTTC
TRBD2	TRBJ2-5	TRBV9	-	CASSGSVGLASETQYF	TGTGCCAGCAGCGGATCCGTGGGACTAGCTAGCGAGACCCAGTACTTC
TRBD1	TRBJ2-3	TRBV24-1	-	CATSDPGQGLEDTQYF	TGTGCCACCAGTGACCCAGGACAGGGATTAGAAGATACGCAGTATTTT
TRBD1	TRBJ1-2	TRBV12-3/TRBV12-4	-	CATRTGENYGYTF	TGTGCCACCCGGACAGGGGAAAACTATGGCTACACCTTC
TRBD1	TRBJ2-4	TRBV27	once	CATETGWAKNIQYF	TGTGCCACCGAGACAGGGTGGGCCAAAAACATTCAGTACTTC
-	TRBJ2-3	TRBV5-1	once	CASSLVYSSTDTQYF	TGCGCCAGCAGCTTGGTTTATTCTAGCACAGATACGCAGTATTTT
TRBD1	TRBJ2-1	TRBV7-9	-	CASSPWDRAHNEQFF	TGTGCCAGCAGCCCCTGGGACAGGGCGCACAATGAGCAGTTCTTC
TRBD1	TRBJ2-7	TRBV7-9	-	CASSPSTGQGRRAYEQYF	TGTGCCAGCAGCCCATCCACGGGACAGGGAAGAAGGGCCTACGAGCAGTACTTC
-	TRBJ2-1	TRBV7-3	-	CASSFRDSSYNEQFF	TGTGCCAGCAGCTTCCGGGACTCCTCCTACAATGAGCAGTTCTTC
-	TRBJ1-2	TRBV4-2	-	CASSQGMLQGYGYTF	TGTGCCAGCAGCCAAGGAATGTTGCAGGGCTATGGCTACACCTTC
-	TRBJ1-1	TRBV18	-	CASSPAGGDTEAFF	TGTGCCAGCTCACCAGCCGGGGGGGACACTGAAGCTTTCTTT
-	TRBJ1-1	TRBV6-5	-	CASREEGNTEAFF	TGTGCCAGCAGGGAGGAAGGGAACACTGAAGCTTTCTTT
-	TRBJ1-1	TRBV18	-	CASSPGRGDVTEAFF	TGTGCCAGCTCACCAGGGAGGGGGGATGTCACTGAAGCTTTCTTT
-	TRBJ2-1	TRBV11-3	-	CASSLTAYNEQFF	TGTGCCAGCAGCCTGACAGCCTACAATGAGCAGTTCTTC
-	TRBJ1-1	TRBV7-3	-	CASSFSRGNTEAFF	TGTGCCAGCAGCTTTTCCCGGGGGAACACTGAAGCTTTCTTT
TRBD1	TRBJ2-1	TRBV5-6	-	CASSLARMGQGLNEQFF	TGTGCCAGCAGCTTGGCTCGGATGGGACAGGGCCTCAATGAGCAGTTCTTC
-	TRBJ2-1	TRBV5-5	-	CASSLGGGLWEQFF	TGTGCCAGCAGCTTGGGTGGGGGCTTATGGGAGCAGTTCTTC
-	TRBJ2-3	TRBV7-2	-	CASSLLMASTDTQYF	TGTGCCAGCAGCCTCTTAATGGCAAGCACAGATACGCAGTATTTT
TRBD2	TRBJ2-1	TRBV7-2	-	CASRDSGGSQYNEQFF	TGTGCCAGCAGAGATAGCGGGGGGTCTCAATACAATGAGCAGTTCTTC
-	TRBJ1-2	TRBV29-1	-	CSVGSTSGVLPYGYTF	TGCAGCGTTGGGTCAACTTCAGGGGTCCTCCCCTATGGCTACACCTTC
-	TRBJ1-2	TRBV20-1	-	CSAAENYGYTF	TGCAGTGCTGCGGAAAACTATGGCTACACCTTC
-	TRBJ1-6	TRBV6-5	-	CASSDTGSHSPLHF	TGTGCCAGCAGCGACACAGGGAGTCATTCACCCCTCCACTTT
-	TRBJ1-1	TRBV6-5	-	CASIFRDTEAFF	TGTGCCAGCATTTTTCGGGACACTGAAGCTTTCTTT
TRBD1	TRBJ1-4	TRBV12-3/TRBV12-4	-	CASRPTGNEKLFF	TGTGCCAGCAGACCGACAGGGAATGAAAAACTGTTTTTT
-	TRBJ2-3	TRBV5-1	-	CASSLETPLRDTQYF	TGCGCCAGCAGCCTAGAAACCCCCCTACGGGATACGCAGTATTTT
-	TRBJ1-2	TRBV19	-	CASSIDARANYGYTF	TGTGCCAGTAGTATAGACGCCAGGGCTAACTATGGCTACACCTTC
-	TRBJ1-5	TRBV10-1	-	CASSESGGAISNQPQHF	TGCGCCAGCAGTGAGTCGGGGGGGGCGATTAGCAATCAGCCCCAGCATTTT
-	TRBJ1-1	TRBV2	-	CASSDTGLMNTEAFF	TGTGCCAGCAGTGACACAGGGTTGATGAACACTGAAGCTTTCTTT
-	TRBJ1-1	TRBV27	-	CASSHGTGRKAFF	TGTGCCAGCAGCCATGGGACTGGAAGGAAAGCTTTCTTT
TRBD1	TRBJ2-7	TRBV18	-	CASSPQPGQGGEQYF	TGTGCCAGCTCACCACAACCGGGACAGGGTGGCGAGCAGTACTTC
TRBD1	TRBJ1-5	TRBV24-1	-	CATSDSGQGDQPQHF	TGTGCCACCAGTGATTCCGGACAGGGAGATCAGCCCCAGCATTTT
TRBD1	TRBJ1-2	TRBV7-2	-	CASSLGDRGRPNYGYTF	TGTGCCAGCAGCTTAGGGGACAGGGGGCGACCTAACTATGGCTACACCTTC
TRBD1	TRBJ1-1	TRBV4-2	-	CASSQGDRGRGTEAFF	TGTGCCAGCAGCCAGGGCGACAGGGGGCGAGGCACTGAAGCTTTCTTT
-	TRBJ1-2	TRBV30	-	CAWMRPDSGYTF	TGTGCCTGGATGAGGCCTGATAGTGGCTACACCTTC
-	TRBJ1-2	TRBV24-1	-	CATSDSGVVRDGYTF	TGTGCCACCAGTGATTCAGGGGTAGTAAGGGATGGCTACACCTTC